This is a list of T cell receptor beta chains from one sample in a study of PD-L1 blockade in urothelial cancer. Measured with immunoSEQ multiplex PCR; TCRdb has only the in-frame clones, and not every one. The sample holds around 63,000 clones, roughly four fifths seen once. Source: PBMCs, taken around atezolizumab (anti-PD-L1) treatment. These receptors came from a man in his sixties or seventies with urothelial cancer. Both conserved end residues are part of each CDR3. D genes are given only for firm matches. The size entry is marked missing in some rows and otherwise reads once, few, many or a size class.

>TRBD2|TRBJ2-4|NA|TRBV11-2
CASSFRAGDLNIQYF
TGTGCCAGCAGCTTTAGGGCGGGAGACCTAAACATTCAGTACTTC
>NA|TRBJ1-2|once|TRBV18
CASSPGSNYGYTF
TGTGCCAGCTCACCCGGGTCTAACTATGGCTACACCTTC
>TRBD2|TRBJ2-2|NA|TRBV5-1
CASSPSAYLAGGPDTGELFF
TGCGCCAGCAGCCCATCGGCCTACCTAGCGGGAGGGCCAGACACCGGGGAGCTGTTTTTT
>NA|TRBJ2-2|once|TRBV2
CASSESVNTGELFF
TGTGCCAGCAGTGAATCGGTGAACACCGGGGAGCTGTTTTTT
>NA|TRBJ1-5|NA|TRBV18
CASSPLSVTAVSGSLFNQPQHF
TGTGCCAGCTCACCTTTATCGGTTACGGCGGTCTCCGGATCTCTTTTCAATCAGCCCCAGCATTTT
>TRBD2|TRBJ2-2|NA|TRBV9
CASSVAGGDTGELFF
TGTGCCAGCAGCGTAGCGGGAGGGGACACCGGGGAGCTGTTTTTT
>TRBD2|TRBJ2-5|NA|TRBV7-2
CASSSRLGGETQYF
TGTGCCAGCAGCTCTCGACTGGGGGGGGAGACCCAGTACTTC
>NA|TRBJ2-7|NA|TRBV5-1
CASSSHTGIPGSEQYF
TGCGCCAGCAGTTCTCATACCGGGATTCCCGGGAGCGAGCAGTACTTC
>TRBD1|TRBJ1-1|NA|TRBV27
CASSPLDRGETEAFF
TGTGCCAGCAGTCCGCTAGACAGGGGCGAAACTGAAGCTTTCTTT
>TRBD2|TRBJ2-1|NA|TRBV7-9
CASSLAGRGFNEQFF
TGTGCCAGCAGCTTAGCGGGGAGGGGATTTAATGAGCAGTTCTTC
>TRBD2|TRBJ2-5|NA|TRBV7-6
CASSSLAGEETQYF
TGTGCCAGCAGCTCCCTAGCGGGAGAAGAGACCCAGTACTTC
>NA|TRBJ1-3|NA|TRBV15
CATSRDLADSGNTIYF
TGTGCCACCAGCAGAGATTTAGCAGACTCTGGAAACACCATATATTTT
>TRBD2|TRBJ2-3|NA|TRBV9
CASSETSGKADTQYF
TGTGCCAGCAGCGAGACTAGCGGGAAGGCAGATACGCAGTATTTT
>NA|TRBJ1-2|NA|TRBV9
CASSPDTGVYGYTF
TGTGCCAGCAGTCCAGACACCGGCGTTTATGGCTACACCTTC
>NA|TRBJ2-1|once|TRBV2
CASSEGGANSYNEQFF
TGTGCCAGCAGTGAAGGCGGAGCGAATTCCTACAATGAGCAGTTCTTC
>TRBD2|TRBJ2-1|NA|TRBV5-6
CASSLGLADSYNEQFF
TGTGCCAGCAGCTTGGGACTAGCGGACTCCTACAATGAGCAGTTCTTC
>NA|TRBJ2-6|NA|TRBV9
CASSVEGLVSGANVLTF
TGTGCCAGCAGCGTAGAGGGGCTGGTCTCTGGGGCCAACGTCCTGACTTTC
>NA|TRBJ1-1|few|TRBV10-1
CASSVGASAEAFF
TGCGCCAGCAGTGTAGGGGCATCCGCTGAAGCTTTCTTT
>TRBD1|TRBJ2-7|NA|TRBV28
CASSPAGPGTGTYEQYF
TGTGCCAGCAGTCCAGCCGGCCCGGGGACAGGGACCTACGAGCAGTACTTC
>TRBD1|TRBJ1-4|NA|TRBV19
CASSIGTGVVTNEKLFF
TGTGCCAGTAGTATCGGGACAGGGGTTGTAACTAATGAAAAACTGTTTTTT
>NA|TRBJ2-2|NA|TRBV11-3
CASVPGSRSATGELFF
TGTGCCAGTGTCCCGGGGTCAAGGTCGGCCACCGGGGAGCTGTTTTTT
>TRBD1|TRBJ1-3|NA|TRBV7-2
CASSLRTGLSGNTIYF
TGTGCCAGCAGCCTTAGGACAGGCCTCTCTGGAAACACCATATATTTT
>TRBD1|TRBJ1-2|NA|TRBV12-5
CASGLGQTYGYTF
TGTGCTAGTGGCCTGGGACAGACCTATGGCTACACCTTC
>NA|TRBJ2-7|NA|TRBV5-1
CASSFVASYEQYF
TGCGCCAGCAGCTTTGTAGCTTCCTACGAGCAGTACTTC
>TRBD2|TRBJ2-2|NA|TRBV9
CASSVAPVREGNTGELFF
TGTGCCAGCAGCGTAGCTCCGGTGCGGGAGGGGAACACCGGGGAGCTGTTTTTT
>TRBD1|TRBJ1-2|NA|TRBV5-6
CASSLGATGGEFDGYTF
TGTGCCAGCAGCTTGGGGGCAACAGGGGGCGAATTCGATGGCTACACCTTC
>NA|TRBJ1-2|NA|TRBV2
CASSELSGEGYGYTF
TGTGCCAGCAGTGAACTTTCGGGGGAGGGCTATGGCTACACCTTC
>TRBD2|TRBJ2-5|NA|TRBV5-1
CASSLVLAGRGTTETQYF
TGCGCCAGCAGCTTGGTCCTAGCGGGGAGGGGTACTACGGAGACCCAGTACTTC
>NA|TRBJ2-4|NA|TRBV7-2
CASSTRVSAKNIQYF
TGTGCCAGCAGCACACGGGTTTCAGCCAAAAACATTCAGTACTTC
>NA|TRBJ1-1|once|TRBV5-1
CASSSGKDTEAFF
TGCGCCAGTTCCTCAGGGAAGGACACTGAAGCTTTCTTT
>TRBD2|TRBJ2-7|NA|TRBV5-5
CASSLAGLAEYYEQYF
TGTGCCAGCAGCTTGGCCGGACTAGCGGAATACTACGAGCAGTACTTC
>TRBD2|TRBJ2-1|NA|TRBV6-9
CASGSGSSYNEQFF
TGTGCCAGCGGTAGCGGGAGTTCCTACAATGAGCAGTTCTTC
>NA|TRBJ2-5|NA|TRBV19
CASTPEGWRGEGTQYF
TGTGCCAGTACCCCGGAGGGTTGGCGGGGCGAAGGGACCCAGTACTTC
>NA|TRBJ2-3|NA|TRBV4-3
CASSQDPADTDTQYF
TGCGCCAGCAGCCAAGATCCAGCGGACACAGATACGCAGTATTTT
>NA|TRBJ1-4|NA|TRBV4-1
CASSPSEATNEKLFF
TGCGCCAGCAGCCCTTCAGAGGCAACTAATGAAAAACTGTTTTTT
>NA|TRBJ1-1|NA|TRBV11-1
CASGSAGPRGAFF
TGTGCCAGCGGCTCGGCAGGTCCTCGGGGAGCTTTCTTT
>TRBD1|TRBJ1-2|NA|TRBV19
CASLRQGDNYGYTF
TGTGCCAGTCTACGACAGGGGGATAACTATGGCTACACCTTC
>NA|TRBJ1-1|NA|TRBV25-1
CASSASRGNTEAFF
TGTGCCAGCAGTGCGTCCAGGGGGAACACTGAAGCTTTCTTT
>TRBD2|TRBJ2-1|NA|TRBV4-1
CASSQDGTSGEYNEQFF
TGCGCCAGCAGCCAAGATGGGACTAGCGGGGAGTACAATGAGCAGTTCTTC
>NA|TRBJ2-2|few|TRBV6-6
CASSAVTSYTGELFF
TGTGCCAGCAGTGCCGTGACTTCCTACACCGGGGAGCTGTTTTTT
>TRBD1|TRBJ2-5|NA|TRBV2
CASSVGTGELETQYF
TGTGCCAGCAGTGTCGGGACAGGGGAGTTAGAGACCCAGTACTTC
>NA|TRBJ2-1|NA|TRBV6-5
CATWRDRPYNEQFF
TGTGCCACCTGGAGGGACAGACCTTACAATGAGCAGTTCTTC
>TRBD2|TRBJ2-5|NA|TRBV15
CATSRVTSGNPGETQYF
TGTGCCACCAGCAGAGTGACTAGCGGCAACCCAGGGGAGACCCAGTACTTC
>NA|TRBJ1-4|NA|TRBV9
CASSVGDLEDEKLFF
TGTGCCAGCAGCGTAGGAGATCTGGAGGATGAAAAACTGTTTTTT
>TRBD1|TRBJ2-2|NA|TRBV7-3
CASSLTGGADTGELFF
TGTGCCAGCAGCTTGACAGGGGGCGCAGACACCGGGGAGCTGTTTTTT
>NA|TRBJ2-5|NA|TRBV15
CATSRDFSEETQYF
TGTGCCACCAGCAGAGATTTCTCTGAAGAGACCCAGTACTTC
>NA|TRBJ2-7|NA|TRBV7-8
CASSPYYEQYF
TGTGCCAGCAGCCCTTACTACGAGCAGTACTTC
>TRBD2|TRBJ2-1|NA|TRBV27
CASSFPGLAGDSSYNEQFF
TGTGCCAGCAGTTTCCCGGGACTAGCGGGTGATAGCTCCTACAATGAGCAGTTCTTC
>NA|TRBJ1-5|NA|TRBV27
CASSLWGGSNQPQHF
TGTGCCAGCAGTTTATGGGGGGGCAGCAATCAGCCCCAGCATTTT
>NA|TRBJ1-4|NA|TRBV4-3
CASSQEQGPWSEKLFF
TGCGCCAGCAGCCAAGAGCAAGGCCCCTGGAGTGAAAAACTGTTTTTT
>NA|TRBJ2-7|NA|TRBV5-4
CASSFISSYEQYF
TGTGCCAGCAGTTTTATAAGCTCCTATGAGCAGTACTTC
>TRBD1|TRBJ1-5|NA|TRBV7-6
CASSSTGGRNQPQHF
TGTGCCAGCAGCTCGACAGGGGGAAGAAATCAGCCCCAGCATTTT
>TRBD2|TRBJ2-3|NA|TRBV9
CASSVGSGRLDTQYF
TGTGCCAGCAGCGTGGGTAGCGGGAGGCTAGATACGCAGTATTTT
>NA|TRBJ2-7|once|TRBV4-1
CASSQDPQSYEQYF
TGCGCCAGCAGCCAAGATCCACAGTCCTACGAGCAGTACTTC
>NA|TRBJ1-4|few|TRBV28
CASSLDGQGSEKLFF
TGTGCCAGCAGTTTAGACGGGCAGGGGAGTGAAAAACTGTTTTTT
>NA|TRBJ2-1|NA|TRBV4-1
CASSPGAQRGNEQFF
TGCGCCAGCAGCCCTGGGGCCCAAAGGGGCAATGAGCAGTTCTTC
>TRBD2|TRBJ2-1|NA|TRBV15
CATGGSSGSSYNEQFF
TGTGCCACAGGAGGGTCTAGCGGTAGCTCCTACAATGAGCAGTTCTTC
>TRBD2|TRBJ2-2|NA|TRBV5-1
CASSLAYWTSDRELFF
TGCGCCAGCAGCTTGGCCTATTGGACTAGTGACCGGGAGCTGTTTTTT
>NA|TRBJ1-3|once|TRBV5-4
CASSPQGVSGNTIYF
TGTGCCAGCAGCCCACAGGGCGTCTCTGGAAACACCATATATTTT
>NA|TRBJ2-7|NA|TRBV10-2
CASSESVRDYEQYF
TGCGCCAGCAGTGAGTCCGTCAGGGACTACGAGCAGTACTTC